This is a list of T cell receptor beta chains from one sample in a study of monozygotic twins with inflammatory bowel disease. After re-calling the 5' RACE reads, TCRdb lists one entry per CDR3 protein, DNA absent. The sample table includes approximately 330,000 distinct CDR3 sequences. The specimen sequenced was blood. The source is a human donor with ulcerative colitis or Crohn's disease, or a healthy co-twin of an affected twin (not recorded which). Both conserved end residues are part of each CDR3. The order of the fields is V gene, J gene, CDR3 protein.

v_call: TRBV7-6; j_call: TRBJ1-2; cdr3_aa: CASSQLGQIGYTF
v_call: TRBV24-1; j_call: TRBJ1-2; cdr3_aa: CATSGRGWYGYTF
v_call: TRBV5-6; j_call: TRBJ1-6; cdr3_aa: CASSHGTGALDSPLHF
v_call: TRBV10-3; j_call: TRBJ2-5; cdr3_aa: CAIRSDRGIETQYF
v_call: TRBV24-1; j_call: TRBJ2-3; cdr3_aa: CATSENGSRRTQYF
v_call: TRBV2; j_call: TRBJ2-4; cdr3_aa: CASSDTASKNIQYF
v_call: TRBV4-1; j_call: TRBJ2-2; cdr3_aa: CASSQHYGLASGELFF
v_call: TRBV5-4; j_call: TRBJ2-3; cdr3_aa: CASSQAGTRTDTQYF
v_call: TRBV28; j_call: TRBJ1-1; cdr3_aa: CASSLTLVVMNTEAFF
v_call: TRBV18; j_call: TRBJ2-5; cdr3_aa: CASSPRTSGTEETQYF